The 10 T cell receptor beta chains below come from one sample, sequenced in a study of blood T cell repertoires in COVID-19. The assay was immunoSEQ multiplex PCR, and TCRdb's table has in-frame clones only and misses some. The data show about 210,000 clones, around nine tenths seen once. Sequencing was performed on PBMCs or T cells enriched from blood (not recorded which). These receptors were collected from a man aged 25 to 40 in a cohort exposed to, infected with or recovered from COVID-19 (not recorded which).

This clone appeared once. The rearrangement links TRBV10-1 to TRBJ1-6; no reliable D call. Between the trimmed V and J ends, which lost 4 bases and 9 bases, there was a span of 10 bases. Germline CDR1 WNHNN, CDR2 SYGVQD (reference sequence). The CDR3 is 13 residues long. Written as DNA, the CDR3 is TGCGCCAGCAGTGGAGATTCAGGTTCACCCCTCCACTTT. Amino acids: CASSGDSGSPLHF.

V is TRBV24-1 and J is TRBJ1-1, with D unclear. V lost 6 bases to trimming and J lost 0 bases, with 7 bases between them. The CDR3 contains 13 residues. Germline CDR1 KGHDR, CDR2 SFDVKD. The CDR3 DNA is TGTGCCACCAGTAGCGGGGTGAACACTGAAGCTTTCTTT. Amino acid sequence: CATSSGVNTEAFF.

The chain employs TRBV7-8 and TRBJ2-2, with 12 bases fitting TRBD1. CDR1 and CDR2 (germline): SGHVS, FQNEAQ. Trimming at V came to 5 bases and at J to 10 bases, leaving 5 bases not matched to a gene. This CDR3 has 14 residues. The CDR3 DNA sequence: TGTGCCAGCAGCCGCGGGACAGGGGGCGAGGAGCTGTTTTTT. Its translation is CASSRGTGGEELFF.

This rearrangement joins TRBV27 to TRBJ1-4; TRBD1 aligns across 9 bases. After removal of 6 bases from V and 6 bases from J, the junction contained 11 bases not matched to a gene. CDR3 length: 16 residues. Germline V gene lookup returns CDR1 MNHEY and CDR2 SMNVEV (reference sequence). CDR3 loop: CASRTGTGMVDEKLFF. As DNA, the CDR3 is TGTGCCAGCAGGACCGGGACAGGGATGGTGGATGAAAAACTGTTTTTT.

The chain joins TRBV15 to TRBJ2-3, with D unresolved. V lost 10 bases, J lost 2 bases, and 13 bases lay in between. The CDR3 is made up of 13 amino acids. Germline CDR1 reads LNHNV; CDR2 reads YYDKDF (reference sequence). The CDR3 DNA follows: TGTGCCAGCAATCTCGGAGACACAGATACGCAGTATTTT. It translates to CASNLGDTDTQYF.

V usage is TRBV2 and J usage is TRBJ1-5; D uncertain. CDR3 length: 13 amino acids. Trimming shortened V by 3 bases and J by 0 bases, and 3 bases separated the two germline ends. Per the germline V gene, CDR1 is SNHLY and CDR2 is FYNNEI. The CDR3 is CASSDSSNQPQHF. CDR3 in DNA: TGTGCCAGCAGTGACAGTAGCAATCAGCCCCAGCATTTT.

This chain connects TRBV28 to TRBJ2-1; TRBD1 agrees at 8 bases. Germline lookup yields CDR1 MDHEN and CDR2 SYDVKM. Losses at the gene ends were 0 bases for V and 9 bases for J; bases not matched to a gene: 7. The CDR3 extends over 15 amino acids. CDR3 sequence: CASSLWQTGEVEQFF. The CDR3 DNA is TGTGCCAGCAGTTTATGGCAGACAGGGGAGGTTGAGCAGTTCTTC.

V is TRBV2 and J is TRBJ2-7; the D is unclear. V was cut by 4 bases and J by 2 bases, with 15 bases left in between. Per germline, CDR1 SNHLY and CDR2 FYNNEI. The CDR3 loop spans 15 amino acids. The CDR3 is CASSGEVRTAYEQYF. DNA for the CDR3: TGTGCCAGCAGTGGCGAGGTCAGAACGGCCTACGAGCAGTACTTC.

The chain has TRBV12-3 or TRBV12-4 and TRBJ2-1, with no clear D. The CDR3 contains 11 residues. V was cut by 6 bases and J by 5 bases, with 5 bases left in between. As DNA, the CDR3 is TGTGCCAGCAGACGAGACAATGAGCAGTTCTTC. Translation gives CASRRDNEQFF.

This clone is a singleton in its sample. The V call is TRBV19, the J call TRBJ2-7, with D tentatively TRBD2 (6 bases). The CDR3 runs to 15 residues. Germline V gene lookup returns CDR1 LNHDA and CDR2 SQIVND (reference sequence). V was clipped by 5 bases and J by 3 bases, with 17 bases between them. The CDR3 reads CASSSPGTSGYEQYF. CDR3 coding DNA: TGTGCCAGTAGTTCCCCCGGGACTTCCGGCTACGAGCAGTACTTC.